Reported below is one TCR beta chain. Germline loops: CDR1 MNHEY, CDR2 SVGEGT. The CDR3 totals 16 residues. Unmatched junction bases numbered 6, after V lost 0 bases and J lost 4 bases. The data originate from a study of blood T cell repertoires in COVID-19. Turning to the study itself: Sites in the United States, Italy and Spain provided acute and convalescent COVID-19 samples. In each case, the material was cDNA or gDNA derived from T cells, B-cell-depleted T cells, or PBMCs.

Original handling: Scientists estimated how many nucleated cells there were by amplifying reference gene primers. The assay was immunoSEQ multiplex PCR, and TCRdb's table has in-frame clones only and misses some. V and J calls plus clone size are reproduced from that table; the DNA served to infer D and trimming. In the table there are around 100,000 clones, roughly 90% of which are singletons. The receptor comes from a human donor in a cohort sampled during active COVID-19. The chain carries TRBV6-2 or TRBV6-3 and TRBJ2-1; 7 bases are shared with TRBD2. The sequencing input was peripheral blood. The CDR3 DNA follows: TGTGCCAGCAGTTACTCGGGGCTAGCGGAATACAATGAGCAGTTCTTC. This codes for CASSYSGLAEYNEQFF.